The 23 T cell receptor beta chains listed next were all sequenced from one sample in a study of blood T cells in healthy people across ages. A second 7 to 11 cycle PCR used barcoded and J-beta primers. One entry per CDR3 protein, called by TCRdb with MiXCR from the 5' RACE reads. The table lists roughly 1,500,000 distinct CDR3 sequences, roughly a third of them singletons. The material sequenced was blood. Receptors were obtained from a woman in her 30s in good health.

CDR3 protein: CASSLGGPLLTRDQETQYF. DNA of the CDR3: TGTGCCAGCAGCTTAGGAGGACCGCTATTAACGAGGGACCAAGAGACCCAGTACTTC. V and J are TRBV7-8 and TRBJ2-5; D is perhaps TRBD2 (5 bases). The germline CDR1 and CDR2 sequences are SGHVS and FQNEAQ. Deletions cut 1 base from V and 0 bases from J, with 21 bases between. The CDR3 covers 19 residues.

In its sample, this clonotype was seen a few times. This sequence joins TRBV7-2 and TRBJ2-7, with D perhaps TRBD2 (6 bases). The germline V and J ends were trimmed by 4 bases and 3 bases, with 19 bases remaining between them. CDR1 and CDR2 from the germline V gene are SGHTA and FQGNSA. This CDR3 has 16 amino acids. The DNA for the CDR3 is TGTGCCAGCAGCTCCCCCACATTAAGCGGGTTCTACGAGCAGTACTTC. This gives the protein CASSSPTLSGFYEQYF.

The sample holds a few counts of this clonotype. This chain connects TRBV7-8 to TRBJ2-3; 7 bases are shared with TRBD2. Trimming cost V 2 bases and J 0 bases; bases outside gene matches: 11. From germline, CDR1 is SGHVS and CDR2 FQNEAQ. The CDR3 runs 18 residues. As DNA, the CDR3 is TGTGCCAGCAGCTTACTGTCGGCTAGCGGTCATAGCACAGATACGCAGTATTTT. This sequence encodes CASSLLSASGHSTDTQYF.

J is TRBJ1-6 and V is TRBV28; 7 bases agree with TRBD1. The CDR3 covers 14 residues. CDR1 is MDHEN, CDR2 SYDVKM, per germline. V shed 11 bases, J shed 5 bases, and the junction held 9 bases outside the gene matches. The CDR3 loop reads CAAFKGTDNSPLHF. The CDR3 DNA sequence: TGTGCCGCCTTTAAGGGGACAGATAATTCACCCCTCCACTTT.

This sequence joins TRBV4-1 and TRBJ1-2; D unresolved. Germline V gene data show CDR1 as MGHRA and CDR2 as YSYEKL. V was trimmed by 1 base and J by 8 bases, leaving 8 bases between them. The CDR3 loop spans 12 amino acids. CDR3: CASSQGRKGYTF. In DNA form, the CDR3 reads TGCGCCAGCAGCCAAGGTCGGAAGGGCTACACCTTC.

As regards this clonotype: A much larger clonotype is one base distant, so this may be a read error. The chain employs TRBV18 and TRBJ2-4; D perhaps matches TRBD1 (6 bases). Judging by the DNA end, TRBJ2-7 fits better; the J call may be wrong. The germline V gene has CDR1 KGHSH and CDR2 LQKENI. CDR3 length: 14 amino acids. CDR3 region: CASPPPNRAYEQYF. CDR3 in DNA: TGTGCCAGCCCACCACCGAACAGGGCCTACGAGCAGTACTTC.

V usage is TRBV2 and J usage is TRBJ2-5; possibly TRBD1 for D (5 bases). Trimming took off 5 bases at V and 5 bases at J, with 21 bases between the two ends. CDR3 length: 16 residues. The germline V gene has CDR1 SNHLY and CDR2 FYNNEI. The CDR3 sequence: CASSLSGLGVWETQYF. CDR3 in DNA: TGTGCCAGCAGTCTCTCAGGGTTGGGTGTGTGGGAGACCCAGTACTTC. Together with reference TRBV2 and TRBJ2-5, the CDR3 gives the full variable domain: EPEVTQTPSHQVTQMGQEVILRCVPISNHLYFYWYRQILGQKVEFLVSFYNNEISEKSEIFDDQFSVERPDGSNFTLKIRSTKLEDSAMYFCASSLSGLGVWETQYFGPGTRLLVL.

This clonotype was counted many times. This chain uses TRBV20-1 with TRBJ2-7; D is possibly TRBD1 or TRBD2 (5 bases each). This CDR3 region has 11 residues. In germline, CDR1 is DFQATT, CDR2 SNEGSKA (reference sequence). V was clipped by 6 bases and J by 2 bases, with 8 bases between them. The CDR3 nucleotides read TGCAGTGCCGGGACCCCCTACGAGCAGTACTTC. Translating gives CSAGTPYEQYF.

This chain connects TRBV12-5 to TRBJ1-6, with D possibly matching TRBD1 (5 bases). The CDR3 spans 13 residues. Trimming took 7 bases from V and 9 from J, leaving 13 bases between them. The V gene's germline CDR1 is LGHNT and CDR2 FRNRAP. CDR3 sequence (DNA): TGTGCTAGTGCCCAAGGACACACTTCACCCCTCCACTTT. The encoded protein is CASAQGHTSPLHF. The full variable domain, rest sourced from reference TRBV12-5 and TRBJ1-6, is DARVTQTPRHKVTEMGQEVTMRCQPILGHNTVFWYRQTMMQGLELLAYFRNRAPLDDSGMPKDRFSAEMPDATLATLKIQPSEPRDSAVYFCASAQGHTSPLHFGNGTRLTVT.

A word on this clonotype: A much larger clone lies a single base off, so this may be a read error. The chain uses TRBV4-1 and TRBJ2-3, with a tentative D call TRBD2 (6 bases). The CDR3 has 14 amino acids. Germline-derived CDR1 and CDR2 are MGHRA and YSYEKL. V lost 7 bases, J lost 2 bases, and 13 bases lay in between. DNA for the CDR3: TGCGCCAGCACCGTGGGGACTTCCACAGATACGCAGTATTTT. Residues: CASTVGTSTDTQYF.

This clonotype was seen a handful of times. The chain combines TRBV9 with TRBJ2-5; D is uncertain. There are 13 residues in the CDR3. Per germline, CDR1 SGDLS and CDR2 YYNGEE. V was pared by 4 bases and J by 4 bases, with 11 bases between. CDR3 bases: TGTGCCAGCAGCCTAAATTGGAGAGAGACCCAGTACTTC. It translates to CASSLNWRETQYF.

Of note for this clonotype: A much larger clone is a single base away; this may be a read error. The V gene is TRBV29-1, the J gene TRBJ2-1; weak D call: TRBD2 (5 bases). CDR1 is SQVTM, CDR2 ANQGSEA, per germline. V dropped 7 bases and J dropped 3 bases, with 10 bases sitting between them. CDR3 length: 12 amino acids. The DNA of the CDR3 is TGCAGCGGTGACGGGATCTACAATGAGCAGTTCTTC. Translating it yields CSGDGIYNEQFF.

The chain couples TRBV9 to TRBJ2-5; D may be TRBD2 (7 bases). The CDR3 length is 14 residues. Germline values: CDR1 SGDLS, CDR2 YYNGEE. The V and J ends lost 0 bases and 5 bases respectively, with 11 bases between them. The CDR3 DNA is TGTGCCAGCAGCGTAGGGGGGGGCACTGAGACCCAGTACTTC. This encodes CASSVGGGTETQYF.

The V gene is TRBV11-1, the J gene TRBJ2-3; a possible D gene is TRBD2 (6 bases). This CDR3 comprises 17 residues. Trimming stripped 5 bases from V and 2 bases from J, with 20 bases between. Per the germline V gene, CDR1 is SGHAT and CDR2 is FQDESV (reference sequence). Written as DNA, the CDR3 is TGTGCCAGCAGCAAGCCTCGGGGAGGTCTTAACACAGATACGCAGTATTTT. It codes for CASSKPRGGLNTDTQYF.

J is TRBJ2-1 and V is TRBV20-1; 9 bases line up with TRBD2. The CDR3 covers 15 residues. The V segment lost 5 bases and the J segment 4 bases; nucleotides outside the gene matches: 9. Looked up from germline, CDR1 is DFQATT and CDR2 is SNEGSKA (reference sequence). Here the CDR3 reads CSASPSSGEYNEQFF. The CDR3 DNA sequence: TGCAGTGCTTCCCCCTCTAGCGGGGAATACAATGAGCAGTTCTTC.

The chain combines TRBV3-1 with TRBJ2-5; 11 bases line up with TRBD2. Germline-derived CDR1 and CDR2 are LGHDT and YNNKEL (reference sequence). The CDR3 is 16 amino acids. V was clipped by 1 base and J by 5 bases; unmatched bases: 6. The CDR3 here is CASSQVGLAGGETQYF. The CDR3 coding sequence is TGTGCCAGCAGCCAAGTAGGGCTAGCGGGAGGCGAGACCCAGTACTTC.

J is TRBJ2-1 and V is TRBV29-1; D possibly matches TRBD1 or TRBD2 (5 bases each). V lost 0 bases and J lost 5, with 20 bases in between. The CDR3 is 17 amino acids. Germline loops: CDR1 SQVTM, CDR2 ANQGSEA. The CDR3 region is CSVEDLGASPPNNEQFF. The CDR3 bases are TGCAGCGTTGAAGATCTCGGGGCGAGCCCTCCGAACAATGAGCAGTTCTTC.

The chain uses TRBV5-4 and TRBJ2-3; 13 nucleotides align to TRBD2. Germline trimming cut 3 bases from V and 6 bases from J; bases unmatched to any gene: 13. The CDR3 runs to 18 residues. Germline V gives CDR1 SGHNT, CDR2 YYREEE (reference sequence). The CDR3 region is CASSSRTSGGARWDTQYF. In nucleotides, the CDR3 is TGTGCCAGCAGCTCGCGGACTAGCGGGGGAGCCAGGTGGGATACGCAGTATTTT.

V and J are TRBV5-1 and TRBJ2-1; D not resolved. The V and J ends lost 2 bases and 1 base respectively, with 7 bases between them. CDR3 size: 14 residues. Germline CDR1 SGHRS, CDR2 YFSETQ. The chain's CDR3 is CASSFEASYNEQFF. The DNA for the CDR3 is TGCGCCAGCAGCTTCGAGGCTTCCTACAATGAGCAGTTCTTC.

This clonotype appeared a few times. This chain connects TRBV20-1 to TRBJ2-5; a weak D match, TRBD2 (5 bases). This CDR3 is built from 14 residues. Germline V gives CDR1 DFQATT, CDR2 SNEGSKA (reference sequence). V was pared by 5 bases and J by 0 bases, with 13 bases between. The CDR3 protein is CSASTAADQETQYF. DNA for the CDR3: TGCAGTGCTTCCACGGCAGCGGACCAAGAGACCCAGTACTTC.

The CDR3 here is CASTWEGARETQYF. Written as DNA, the CDR3 is TGTGCCAGCACCTGGGAGGGTGCGCGGGAGACCCAGTACTTC. This chain joins TRBV28 and TRBJ2-7; TRBD2 agrees at 7 bases. With the DNA end fitting TRBJ2-5 better, the J assignment may be wrong. The V gene's germline CDR1 is MDHEN and CDR2 SYDVKM. The CDR3 loop spans 14 amino acids.

The J gene is TRBJ2-5, the V gene TRBV11-2, with D maybe TRBD1 (6 bases). Germline loops: CDR1 SGHAT, CDR2 FQNNGV. The germline V and J ends were trimmed by 5 bases and 4 bases, with 14 bases remaining between them. There are 14 residues in the CDR3. The CDR3 protein is CASSPGVGGETQYF. CDR3 DNA: TGTGCCAGCAGCCCTGGGGTAGGGGGAGAGACCCAGTACTTC.

The chain links TRBV4-2 to TRBJ2-2, with D hard to call. V lost 0 bases and J lost 4, with 12 bases in between. Germline-derived CDR1 and CDR2 are LGHNA and YNFKEQ. This CDR3 has 16 residues. CDR3: CASSQDQSVPTGELFF. The CDR3 nucleotides are TGTGCCAGCAGCCAAGATCAAAGCGTTCCCACCGGGGAGCTGTTTTTT.